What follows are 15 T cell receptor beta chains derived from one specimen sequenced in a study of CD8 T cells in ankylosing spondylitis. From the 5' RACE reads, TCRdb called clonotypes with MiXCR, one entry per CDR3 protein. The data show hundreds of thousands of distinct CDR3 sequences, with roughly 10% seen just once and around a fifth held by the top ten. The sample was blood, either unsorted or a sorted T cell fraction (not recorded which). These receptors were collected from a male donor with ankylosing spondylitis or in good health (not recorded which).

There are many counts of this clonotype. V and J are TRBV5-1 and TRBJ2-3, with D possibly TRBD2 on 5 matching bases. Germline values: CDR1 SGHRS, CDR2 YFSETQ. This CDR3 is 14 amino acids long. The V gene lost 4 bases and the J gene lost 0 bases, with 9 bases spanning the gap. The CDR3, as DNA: TGCGCCAGCAGCCCCGGGATTAGCACAGATACGCAGTATTTT. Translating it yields CASSPGISTDTQYF.

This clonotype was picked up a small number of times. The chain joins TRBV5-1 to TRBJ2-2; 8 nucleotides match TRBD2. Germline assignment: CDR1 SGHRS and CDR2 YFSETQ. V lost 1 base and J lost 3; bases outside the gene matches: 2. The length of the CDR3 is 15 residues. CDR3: CASSLNGGDTGELFF. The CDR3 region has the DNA TGCGCCAGCAGCTTGAACGGGGGGGACACCGGGGAGCTGTTTTTT. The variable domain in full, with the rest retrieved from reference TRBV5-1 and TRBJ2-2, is KAGVTQTPRYLIKTRGQQVTLSCSPISGHRSVSWYQQTPGQGLQFLFEYFSETQRNKGNFPGRFSGRQFSNSRSEMNVSTLELGDSALYLCASSLNGGDTGELFFGEGSRLTVL.

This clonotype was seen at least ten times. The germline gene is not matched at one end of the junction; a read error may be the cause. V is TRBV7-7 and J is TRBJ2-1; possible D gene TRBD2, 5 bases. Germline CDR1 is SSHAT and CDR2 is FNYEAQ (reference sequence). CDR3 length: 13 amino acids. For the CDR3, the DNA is TGTGCTAGCAGCCACGGGGTAGAGTATGAGCAGTTCTTC. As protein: CASSHGVEYEQFF.

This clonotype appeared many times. In DNA, the CDR3 is TGTGCCAGCAGTCCCGACTCCCGCGAGCAGTACTTC. Its translation is CASSPDSREQYF. The chain employs TRBV12-3 or TRBV12-4 and TRBJ2-7; D gene uncertain. Trimming pared 5 bases from V and 6 bases from J, leaving 11 bases between. The CDR3 consists of 12 residues.

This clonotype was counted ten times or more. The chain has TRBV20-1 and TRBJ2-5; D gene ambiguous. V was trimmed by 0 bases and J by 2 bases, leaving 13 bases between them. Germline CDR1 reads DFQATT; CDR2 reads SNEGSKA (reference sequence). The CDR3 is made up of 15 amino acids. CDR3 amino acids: CSARDSLTIQETQYF. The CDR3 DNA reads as TGCAGTGCTAGAGATAGTTTAACCATTCAAGAGACCCAGTACTTC.

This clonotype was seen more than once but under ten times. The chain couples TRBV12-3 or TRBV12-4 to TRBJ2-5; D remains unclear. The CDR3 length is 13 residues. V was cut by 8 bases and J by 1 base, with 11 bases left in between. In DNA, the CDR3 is TGTGCCAGCGGACGGGCTCGCCAAGAGACCCAGTACTTC. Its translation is CASGRARQETQYF.

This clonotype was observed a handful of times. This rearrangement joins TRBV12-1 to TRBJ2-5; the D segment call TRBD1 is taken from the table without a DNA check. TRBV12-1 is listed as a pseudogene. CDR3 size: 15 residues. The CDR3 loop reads CASTQGLGRWETQYF. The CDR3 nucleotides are TGTGCCAGCACCCAGGGTTTGGGTAGGTGGGAGACCCAGTACTTC.

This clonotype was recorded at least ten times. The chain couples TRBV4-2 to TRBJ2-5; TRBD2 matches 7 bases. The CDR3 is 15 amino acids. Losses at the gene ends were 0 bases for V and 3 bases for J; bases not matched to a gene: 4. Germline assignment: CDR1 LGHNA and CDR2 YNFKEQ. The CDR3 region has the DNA TGTGCCAGCAGCCAAGATCCTAGCGGAAAAGAGACCCAGTACTTC. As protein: CASSQDPSGKETQYF.

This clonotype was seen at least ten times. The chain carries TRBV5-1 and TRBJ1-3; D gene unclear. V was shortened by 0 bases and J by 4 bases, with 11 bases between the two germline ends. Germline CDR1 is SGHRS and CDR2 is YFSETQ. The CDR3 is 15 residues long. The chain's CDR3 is CASSLVGVPGNTIYF. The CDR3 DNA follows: TGCGCCAGCAGCTTGGTCGGGGTACCCGGAAACACCATATATTTT.

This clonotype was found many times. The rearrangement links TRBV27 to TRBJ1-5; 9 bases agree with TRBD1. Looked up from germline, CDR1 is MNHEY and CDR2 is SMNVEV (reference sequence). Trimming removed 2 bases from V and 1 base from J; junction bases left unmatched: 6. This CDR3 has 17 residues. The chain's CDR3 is CASSLKRTGASNQPQHF. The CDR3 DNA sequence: TGTGCCAGCAGTTTAAAACGGACAGGGGCGAGCAATCAGCCCCAGCATTTT.

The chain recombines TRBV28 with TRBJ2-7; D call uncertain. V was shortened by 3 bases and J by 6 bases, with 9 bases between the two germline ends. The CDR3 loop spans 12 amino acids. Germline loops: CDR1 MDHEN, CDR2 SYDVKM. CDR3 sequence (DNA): TGTGCCAGCAGTTTCAGCGTTTCCGAGCAGTACTTC. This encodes CASSFSVSEQYF. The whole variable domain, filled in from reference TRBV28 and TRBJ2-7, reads DVKVTQSSRYLVKRTGEKVFLECVQDMDHENMFWYRQDPGLGLRLIYFSYDVKMKEKGDIPEGYSVSREKKERFSLILESASTNQTSMYLCASSFSVSEQYFGPGTRLTVT.

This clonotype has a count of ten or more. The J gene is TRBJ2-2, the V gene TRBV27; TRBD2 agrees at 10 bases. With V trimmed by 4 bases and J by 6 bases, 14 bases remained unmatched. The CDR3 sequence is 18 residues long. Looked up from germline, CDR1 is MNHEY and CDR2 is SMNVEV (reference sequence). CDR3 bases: TGTGCCAGCAGTTCCGCGTTAGTAGAAGCGGGGGGGCCCGGGGAGCTGTTTTTT. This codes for CASSSALVEAGGPGELFF.

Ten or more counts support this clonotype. The CDR3 nucleotides read TGTGCCTATACTCAGGGCCACGAGCAGTACTTC. Protein sequence: CAYTQGHEQYF. V usage is TRBV30 and J usage is TRBJ2-7; D is possibly TRBD1 (5 bases). V was trimmed by 7 bases and J by 5 bases, leaving 12 bases between them. The CDR3 consists of 11 residues. Germline V gene sequence: CDR1 GTSNPN, CDR2 SVGIG (reference sequence).

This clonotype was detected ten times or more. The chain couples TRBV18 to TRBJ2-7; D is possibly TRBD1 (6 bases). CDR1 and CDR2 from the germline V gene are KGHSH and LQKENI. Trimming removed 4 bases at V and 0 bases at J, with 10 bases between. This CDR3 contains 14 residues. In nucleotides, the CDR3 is TGTGCCAGCTCACATGAGGGGGTCTCCTACGAGCAGTACTTC. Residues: CASSHEGVSYEQYF.

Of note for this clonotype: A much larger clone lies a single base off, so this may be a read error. This CDR3 reads CASINERGNEQFF. Here the CDR3 DNA reads TGTGCCAGCATTAATGAACGAGGCAATGAGCAGTTCTTC. This sequence joins TRBV12-3 or TRBV12-4 and TRBJ2-1, with D unresolved. CDR3 size: 13 residues. The ends were cut back, 7 bases at V and 6 bases at J, with 13 bases in the middle.